The 9 T cell receptor beta chains below were found in one sample sequenced in a study of cytomegalovirus exposure and HLA in healthy donors (dated by TCRdb to the late 2010s). The library was produced with the immunoSEQ multiplex PCR assay. The multiplex PCR relied on a mix of 60 forward primers for TCR Vbeta segments and 13 reverse primers for TCR Jbeta segments. Held by TCRdb, this immuneACCESS table contains in-frame sequences only and omits some clones. Under half of the omission traces to an unresolved V gene where checked; the cause of the rest is unknown. This sample comprises more than 150,000 clones, approximately 81% of them detected only once. Jointly, the top ten make up about 1.9% of the sample. The sequenced sample was PBMCs. The receptors stem from a young woman in good health and CMV-seropositive.

This rearrangement joins TRBV7-9 to TRBJ1-6; D remains unclear. Between the trimmed V and J ends, which lost 7 bases and 0 bases, there was a span of 16 bases. The CDR3 has 17 residues. The germline V gene has CDR1 SEHNR and CDR2 FQNEAQ (reference sequence). CDR3 region: CASIPISASSYNSPLHF. The CDR3 DNA follows: TGTGCCAGCATTCCAATTTCTGCGAGCTCCTATAATTCACCCCTCCACTTT.

The rearrangement uses TRBV7-2 and TRBJ1-4; weak D call: TRBD1 (5 bases). V was pared by 3 bases and J by 1 base, with 9 bases between. The CDR3 runs 15 residues. Germline CDR1 and CDR2: SGHTA and FQGNSA. CDR3 sequence: CASSFVQGTNEKLFF. The CDR3 nucleotides read TGTGCCAGCAGCTTTGTTCAGGGAACTAATGAAAAACTGTTTTTT.

This clone was observed a handful of times. Other nucleotide sequences from this sample produce the same CDR3. The J gene is TRBJ2-7, the V gene TRBV7-9; 7 nucleotides agree with TRBD2. The CDR3 runs to 14 residues. V lost 3 bases to trimming and J lost 0 bases; unmatched junction nucleotides: 2. Germline V gives CDR1 SEHNR, CDR2 FQNEAQ (reference sequence). In DNA, the CDR3 is TGTGCCAGCAGCTTCGGGGGGAGCTCCTACGAGCAGTACGTC. Protein: CASSFGGSSYEQYV.

CDR3 DNA sequence: TGCAGCGTGGTCTATCCTACAGCACCCAATGAGCAGTTCTTC. Its translation is CSVVYPTAPNEQFF. The chain combines TRBV29-1 with TRBJ2-1; D is unclear. V gave up 6 bases and J gave up 6 bases, with 18 bases separating them. CDR1 is SQVTM and CDR2 is ANQGSEA in the germline V gene. This CDR3 is built from 14 residues.

This chain joins TRBV4-2 and TRBJ1-1, with D perhaps TRBD1 (5 bases). Trimming took 5 bases from V and 5 from J, leaving 12 bases between them. This CDR3 spans 13 amino acids. The germline CDR1 and CDR2 sequences are LGHNA and YNFKEQ. CDR3 region: CASSSFGGTEAFF. The CDR3 nucleotides read TGTGCCAGCAGCTCTTTCGGGGGTACTGAAGCTTTCTTT.

CDR3: CASTDGGEQYF. The CDR3 DNA reads as TGTGCCAGTACTGATGGGGGGGAGCAGTACTTC. The chain recombines TRBV19 with TRBJ2-7, with D possibly matching TRBD2 (6 bases). The CDR3 is 11 residues long. The germline CDR1 and CDR2 sequences are LNHDA and SQIVND (reference sequence). V was cut by 7 bases and J by 7 bases, with 11 bases left in between.

V usage is TRBV5-5 and J usage is TRBJ1-2; possibly TRBD1 for D (5 bases). This CDR3 contains 15 residues. CDR1 and CDR2 from the germline V gene are SGHKS and YYEKEE (reference sequence). With 0 bases removed from V and 1 base from J, the gap between germline ends came to 10 bases. The DNA for the CDR3 is TGTGCCAGCAGCTTGGCCGGCAGGGATAACTATGGCTACACCTTC. Translation gives CASSLAGRDNYGYTF.

The J gene is TRBJ2-5, the V gene TRBV5-1, with 8 positions matching TRBD1. This CDR3 region has 14 residues. Germline CDR1 reads SGHRS; CDR2 reads YFSETQ. Germline trimming cut 4 bases from V and 4 bases from J; bases unmatched to any gene: 6. DNA of the CDR3: TGCGCCAGCAGCAGTCAGGGGGCTTTAGAGACCCAGTACTTC. As protein: CASSSQGALETQYF.

In DNA form, the CDR3 reads TGTGCCTGGGGGACAGGGGATGGGGCCAACGTCCTGACTTTC. Translation: CAWGTGDGANVLTF. The chain joins TRBV30 to TRBJ2-6; TRBD1 agrees at 10 bases. V lost 5 bases, J lost 3 bases, and 1 base stayed unmatched. There are 14 residues in the CDR3. CDR1 and CDR2 from the germline V gene are GTSNPN and SVGIG (reference sequence).